The source of this T cell receptor (beta chain) is a study of T cells in Graves' hyperthyroidism and ophthalmopathy. The investigators amplified TCR beta CDR3 regions from RNA transcripts. HTBI primers were used for first-round RT-PCR of the TCR CDR3. One entry per CDR3 protein results from TCRdb running MiXCR on the multiplex PCR reads. Among about 96,000 distinct CDR3 sequences listed, roughly 49% were seen once. A note on this clonotype: Its antigen remains unknown.

Study results and limitations: Appearing also in blood were most of the thyroid clonotypes expanded above 0.001. Ophthalmopathy, which appeared later, was predicted by the model a median 6.5 months before onset. Ophthalmopathy could be told apart from stable hyperthyroidism with a 13 V-J model.

Sequenced material: blood. The TCR comes from a woman aged 40 to 50 with Graves' hyperthyroidism.

CDR3 loop: CASSLVGQGAYEQYF. Written as DNA, the CDR3 is TGTGCCAGCAGCTTAGTCGGGCAGGGGGCCTACGAGCAGTACTTC. J is TRBJ2-7 and V is TRBV11-2; TRBD1 matches at 7 bases. Germline V gene lookup returns CDR1 SGHAT and CDR2 FQNNGV. V gave up 1 base and J gave up 2 bases; unmatched junction bases: 5. The CDR3 has 15 amino acids.